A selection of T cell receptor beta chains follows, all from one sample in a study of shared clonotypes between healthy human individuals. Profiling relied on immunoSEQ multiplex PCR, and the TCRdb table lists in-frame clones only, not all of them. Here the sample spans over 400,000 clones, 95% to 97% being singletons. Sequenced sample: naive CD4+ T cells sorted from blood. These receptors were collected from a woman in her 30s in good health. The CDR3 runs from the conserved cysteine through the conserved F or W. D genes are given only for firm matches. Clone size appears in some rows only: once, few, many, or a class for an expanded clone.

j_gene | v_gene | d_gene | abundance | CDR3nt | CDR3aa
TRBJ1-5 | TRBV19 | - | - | TGTGCCAGTAGTATAATATGGAGCAATCAGCCCCAGCATTTT | CASSIIWSNQPQHF
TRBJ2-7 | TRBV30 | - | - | TGTGCCTGGAGAAAACAGGGCTACGAGCAGTACTTC | CAWRKQGYEQYF
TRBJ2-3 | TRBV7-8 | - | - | TGTGCCAGCAGCCGAAGCGGCCCCACAGATACGCAGTATTTT | CASSRSGPTDTQYF
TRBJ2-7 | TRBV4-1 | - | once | TGCGCCAGCAGCCAAGTAGGGGGCTCCTACGAGCAGTACTTC | CASSQVGGSYEQYF
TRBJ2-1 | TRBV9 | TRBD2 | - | TGTGCCAGCAGCGCGGGACTAGCGGAGAACAATGAGCAGTTCTTC | CASSAGLAENNEQFF
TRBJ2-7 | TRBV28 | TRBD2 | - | TGTGCCAGCAGTTTATTGGCTAGCGGGAGAGGGGAGCAGTACTTC | CASSLLASGRGEQYF
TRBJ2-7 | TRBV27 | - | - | TGTGCCAGCAGTCCGGGACTGCCTGCGAACGAGCAGTACTTC | CASSPGLPANEQYF
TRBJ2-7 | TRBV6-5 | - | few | TGTGCCAGCAGTTACCAGGGGAACTACGAGCAGTACTTC | CASSYQGNYEQYF
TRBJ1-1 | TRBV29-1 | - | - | TGCAGCGTTGTAGGCAGGCTGAACACTGAAGCTTTCTTT | CSVVGRLNTEAFF
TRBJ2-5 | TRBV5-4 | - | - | TGTGCCAGCAGCGGGGGACAGCGGGAGGAGACCCAGTACTTC | CASSGGQREETQYF
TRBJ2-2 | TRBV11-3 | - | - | TGTGCCAGCAGCCCCAGGGGAGGGGCGAACACCGGGGAGCTGTTTTTT | CASSPRGGANTGELFF
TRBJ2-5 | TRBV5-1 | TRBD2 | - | TGCGCCAGCAGCTTCGGACTAGCCTTACAAGAGACCCAGTACTTC | CASSFGLALQETQYF
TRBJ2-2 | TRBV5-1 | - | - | TGCGCCAGCAGCTTGGCAGCGAACACCGGGGAGCTGTTTTTT | CASSLAANTGELFF
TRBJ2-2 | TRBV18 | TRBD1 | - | TGTGCCAGCTCACCCTTCGACAGGGGGGAGACCGGGGAGCTGTTTTTT | CASSPFDRGETGELFF
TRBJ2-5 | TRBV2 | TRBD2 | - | TGTGCCAGCCATCAGACTAGCGGGTGGGAGACCCAGTACTTC | CASHQTSGWETQYF
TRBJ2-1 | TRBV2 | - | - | TGTGCCAGCAGTGATGGGAACAGATACAATGAGCAGTTCTTC | CASSDGNRYNEQFF
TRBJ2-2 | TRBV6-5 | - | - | TGTGCCAGCAGGACCCAAGGGGGCACCGGGGAGCTGTTTTTT | CASRTQGGTGELFF
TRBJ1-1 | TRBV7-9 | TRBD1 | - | TGTGCCAGCGGAAAACAGGGGACCCAAGGCACTGAAGCTTTCTTT | CASGKQGTQGTEAFF
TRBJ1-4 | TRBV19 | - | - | TGTGCCAGCCAGCAGGGGTATAATGAAAAACTGTTTTTT | CASQQGYNEKLFF
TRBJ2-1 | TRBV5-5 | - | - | TGTGCCAGCAGCCAGGGGAGCTCCTACAATGAGCAGTTCTTC | CASSQGSSYNEQFF
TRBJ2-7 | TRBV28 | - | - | TGTGCCAGCAGTCCAAATTTCGAGCAGTACTTC | CASSPNFEQYF
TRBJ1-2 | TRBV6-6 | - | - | TGTGCCAGCAGGACACAGGGTAAAGATCGCTACACCTTC | CASRTQGKDRYTF
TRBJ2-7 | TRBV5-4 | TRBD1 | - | TGTGCCAGCAGCGGGAGACAGGGCGGCTACGAGCAGTACTTC | CASSGRQGGYEQYF
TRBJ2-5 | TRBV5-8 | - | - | TGTGCCAGCAGCTTCATTGAGACCCAGTACTTC | CASSFIETQYF
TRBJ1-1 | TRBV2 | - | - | TGTGCCAGCAAGGGGGGGCTGAACACTGAAGCTTTCTTT | CASKGGLNTEAFF
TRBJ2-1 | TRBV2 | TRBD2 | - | TGTGCCAGCCGGGGGGGACTAGCGACCTACAATGAGCAGTTCTTC | CASRGGLATYNEQFF
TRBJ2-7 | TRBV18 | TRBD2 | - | TGTGCCAGCTCACTAGAGGGACTAGCGGTCGAGCAGTACTTC | CASSLEGLAVEQYF
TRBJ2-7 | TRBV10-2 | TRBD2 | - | TGCGCCAGCAGGAAGGGACTAGCGGGAGGCAAAAGCTCCTACGAGCAGTACTTC | CASRKGLAGGKSSYEQYF
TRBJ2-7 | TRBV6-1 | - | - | TGTGCCAGTGGAGACTACGAGCAGTACTTC | CASGDYEQYF
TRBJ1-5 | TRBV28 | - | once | TGTGCCAGCAATCCCAGAGAGGGAGCCTTTAATCAGCCCCAGCATTTT | CASNPREGAFNQPQHF
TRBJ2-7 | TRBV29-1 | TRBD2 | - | TGCAGCGTTGAAGAGGAGAAGCCCACCCTTCGCCTAGCGGGAGAGGGGAACTACGAGCAGTACTTC | CSVEEEKPTLRLAGEGNYEQYF
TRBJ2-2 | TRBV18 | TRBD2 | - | TGTGCCAGCTCACCAGTTCCTAGCGGGGACACCGGGGAGCTGTTTTTT | CASSPVPSGDTGELFF
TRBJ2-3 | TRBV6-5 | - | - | TGTGCCAGCAGTTACTCTTTTAGGGAAGATACGCAGTATTTT | CASSYSFREDTQYF
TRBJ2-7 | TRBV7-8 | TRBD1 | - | TGTGCCAGCAGCTTAGGTAGGACAGGGCCTTCCTACGAGCAGTACTTC | CASSLGRTGPSYEQYF
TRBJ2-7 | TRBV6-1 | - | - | TGTGCCAGCAGTGGTGGACACAATTACGAGCAGTACTTC | CASSGGHNYEQYF
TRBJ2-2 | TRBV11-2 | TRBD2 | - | TGTGCCAGCAGCTCTCTAGCGGGAGCCTCCGGGGAGCTGTTTTTT | CASSSLAGASGELFF